This TCR beta chain is from a study of PD-1 blockade in classical Hodgkin lymphoma. Study outcomes and limitations: Newly diagnosed patients reportedly had lower baseline TCR diversity than healthy donors. By cycle point C4D1, TCR diversity had risen significantly in CD4+ cells (but not CD8+ cells).

Assay used: immunoSEQ multiplex PCR; TCRdb lists only in-frame clones, some missing. The sample lists some 110,000 clones; over 85% were seen once. Stated time point: cycle 4 day 1 (C4D1), after six to seven weeks of nivolumab. All trial patients relapsed after autologous stem cell transplantation. Regarding this clone: Its cognate antigen is unknown.

Germline-derived CDR1 and CDR2 are LGHNA and YSLEER. J gave up 2 bases and V 3 bases, and 6 bases lay outside the gene matches. The CDR3 covers 15 residues. The sequencing used peripheral blood mononuclear cells (PBMCs), collected before the fourth cycle of nivolumab. The rearrangement joins TRBV4-3 to TRBJ2-5; 7 bases match TRBD1. This receptor was identified in a human donor with classical Hodgkin lymphoma. CDR3 coding DNA: TGCGCCAGCAGCCAGGCCCGACAGGGACAAGAGACCCAGTACTTC. It specifies CASSQARQGQETQYF.